This T cell receptor (beta chain) was captured in a study of CD8 T cells in Susac syndrome. General study points: Only a relatively small number of individuals were included in the TCR sequencing and HLA analysis.

Germline V gives CDR1 KGHDR, CDR2 SFDVKD. V was shortened by 1 base and J by 7 bases, with 10 bases between the two germline ends. The CDR3 contains 14 residues. A word on this clonotype: What it binds is not known.

A quantity of roughly 0.5 to 1 ug RNA underwent reverse transcription using random hexamers. TCRdb passed the immunoSEQ multiplex PCR reads through MiXCR, listing each CDR3 protein once. The table shows around 190,000 distinct CDR3 sequences, with over 85% occurring only once. Sequenced material: CD4+ T cells from PBMCs. This chain joins TRBV24-1 and TRBJ1-5, with TRBD1 as a possible D gene (5 bases). This TCR came from a human donor in good health. CDR3 in amino acids: CATSDLRGDQPQHF. The CDR3 DNA is TGTGCCACCAGTGATTTAAGGGGAGACCAGCCCCAGCATTTT.